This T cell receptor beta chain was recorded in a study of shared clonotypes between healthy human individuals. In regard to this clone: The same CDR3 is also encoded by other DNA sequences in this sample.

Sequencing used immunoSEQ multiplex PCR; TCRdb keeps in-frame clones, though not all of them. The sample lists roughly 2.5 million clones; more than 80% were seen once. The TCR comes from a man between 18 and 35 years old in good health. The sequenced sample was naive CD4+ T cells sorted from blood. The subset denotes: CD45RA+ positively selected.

This CDR3 is CSVVEGKNTEAFF. As DNA, the CDR3 is TGCAGCGTGGTGGAAGGGAAAAACACTGAAGCTTTCTTT. The chain uses TRBV29-1 and TRBJ1-1; D not resolved. The ends were cut back, 6 bases at V and 2 bases at J, with 13 bases in the middle. This CDR3 contains 13 residues. Germline values: CDR1 SQVTM, CDR2 ANQGSEA.